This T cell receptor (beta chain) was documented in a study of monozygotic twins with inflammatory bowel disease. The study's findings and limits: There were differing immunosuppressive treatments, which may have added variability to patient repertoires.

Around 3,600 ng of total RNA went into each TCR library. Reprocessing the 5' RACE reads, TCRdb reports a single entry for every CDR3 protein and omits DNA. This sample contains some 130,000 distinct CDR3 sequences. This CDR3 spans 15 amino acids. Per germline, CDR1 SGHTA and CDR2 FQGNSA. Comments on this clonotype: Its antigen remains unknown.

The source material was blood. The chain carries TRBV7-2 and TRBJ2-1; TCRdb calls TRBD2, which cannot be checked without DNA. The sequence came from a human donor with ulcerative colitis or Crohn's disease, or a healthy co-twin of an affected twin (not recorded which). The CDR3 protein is CASSLAADAYNEQFF.